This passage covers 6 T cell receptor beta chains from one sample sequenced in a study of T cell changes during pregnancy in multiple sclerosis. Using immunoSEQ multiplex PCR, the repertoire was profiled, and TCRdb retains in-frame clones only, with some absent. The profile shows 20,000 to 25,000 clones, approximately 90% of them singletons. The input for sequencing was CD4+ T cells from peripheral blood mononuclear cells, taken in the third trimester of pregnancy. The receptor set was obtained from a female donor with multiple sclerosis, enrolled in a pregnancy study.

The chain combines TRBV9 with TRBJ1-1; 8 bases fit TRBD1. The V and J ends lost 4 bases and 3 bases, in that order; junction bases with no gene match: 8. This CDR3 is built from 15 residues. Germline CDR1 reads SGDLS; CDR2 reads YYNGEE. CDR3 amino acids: CASSSRTGSDTEAFF. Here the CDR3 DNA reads TGTGCCAGCAGCTCCCGGACAGGGTCAGACACTGAAGCTTTCTTT. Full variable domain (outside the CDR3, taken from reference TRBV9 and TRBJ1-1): DSGVTQTPKHLITATGQRVTLRCSPRSGDLSVYWYQQSLDQGLQFLIQYYNGEERAKGNILERFSAQQFPDLHSELNLSSLELGDSALYFCASSSRTGSDTEAFFGQGTRLTVV.

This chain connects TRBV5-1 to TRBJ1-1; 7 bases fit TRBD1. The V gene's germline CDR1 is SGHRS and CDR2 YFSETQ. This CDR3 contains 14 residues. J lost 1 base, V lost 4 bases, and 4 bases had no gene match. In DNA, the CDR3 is TGCGCCAGCAGCCTCGACAGGGCGAACACTGAAGCTTTCTTT. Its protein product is CASSLDRANTEAFF. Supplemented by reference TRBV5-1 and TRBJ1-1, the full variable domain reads KAGVTQTPRYLIKTRGQQVTLSCSPISGHRSVSWYQQTPGQGLQFLFEYFSETQRNKGNFPGRFSGRQFSNSRSEMNVSTLELGDSALYLCASSLDRANTEAFFGQGTRLTVV.

This CDR3 is CASSDGRGQGNTIYF. CDR3 bases: TGCGCCAGCAGTGACGGCAGGGGGCAGGGAAACACCATATATTTT. The V call is TRBV10-2, the J call TRBJ1-3; 8 bases are a match to TRBD1. The germline gives CDR1 WSHSY, CDR2 SAAADI. The CDR3 is 15 residues long. Losses at the gene ends were 3 bases for V and 4 bases for J; bases not matched to a gene: 5.

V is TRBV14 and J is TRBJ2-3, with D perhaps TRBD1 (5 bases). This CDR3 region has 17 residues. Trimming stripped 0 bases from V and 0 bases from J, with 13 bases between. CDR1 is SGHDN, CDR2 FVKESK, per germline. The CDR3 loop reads CASSQERGRASTDTQYF. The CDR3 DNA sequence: TGTGCCAGCAGCCAAGAAAGGGGCCGTGCTAGCACAGATACGCAGTATTTT.

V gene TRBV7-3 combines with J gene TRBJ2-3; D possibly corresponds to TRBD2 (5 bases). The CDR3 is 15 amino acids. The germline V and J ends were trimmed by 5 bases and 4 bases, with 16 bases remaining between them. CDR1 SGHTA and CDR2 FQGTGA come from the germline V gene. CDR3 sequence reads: CASSPYNRGSDTQYF. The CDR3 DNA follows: TGTGCCAGCAGCCCCTATAATCGGGGTTCAGATACGCAGTATTTT.

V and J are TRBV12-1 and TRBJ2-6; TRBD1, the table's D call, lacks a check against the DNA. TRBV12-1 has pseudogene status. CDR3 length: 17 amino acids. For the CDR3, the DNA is TGTGCCAGCAGCCCTACAGGGGGTAACTCTGGGGCCAACGTCCTGACTTTC. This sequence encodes CASSPTGGNSGANVLTF.